The 22 T cell receptor beta chains given below trace back to one sample, sequenced in a study of T-cell reconstitution after alpha-beta-depleted transplantation in children. Preparation of the TCRbeta library used unique molecular identifiers. One entry per CDR3 protein, called by TCRdb with MiXCR from the PCR reads. The data show about 500,000 distinct CDR3 sequences, approximately 29% seen once. Sequencing used PBMCs from the stem cell graft donor, obtained from the stem cell graft. The receptor source for this set is a human donor who donated a stem cell graft to a child with aplastic anemia.

The chain links TRBV2 to TRBJ2-3; D gene uncertain. Between the trimmed V and J ends, which lost 8 bases and 9 bases, there was a span of 21 bases. The CDR3 loop spans 14 amino acids. Germline V gene sequence: CDR1 SNHLY, CDR2 FYNNEI. For the CDR3, the DNA is TGTGCCAGCCGCTCAAATATCCTTTTGGGGACGCAGTATTTT. The encoded protein is CASRSNILLGTQYF.

This chain joins TRBV29-1 and TRBJ1-1; tentatively, D is TRBD1 (6 bases). The V end lost 6 bases, the J end lost 6 bases, and 11 bases lay between the germline ends. The CDR3 runs to 11 residues. Per the germline V gene, CDR1 is SQVTM and CDR2 is ANQGSEA. The CDR3 is CSVQQGSEAFF. In DNA form, the CDR3 reads TGCAGCGTGCAACAGGGCTCTGAAGCTTTCTTT.

Notes on this clonotype: A much larger clone lies a single base off, so this may be a read error. This chain uses TRBV20-1 with TRBJ2-1, with D unclear. Trimming stripped 3 bases from V and 5 bases from J, with 20 bases between. The CDR3 runs 16 residues. Germline CDR1 DFQATT, CDR2 SNEGSKA (reference sequence). The CDR3: CSASLLLVVRDNEQFF. The CDR3 nucleotides are TGCAGTGCTAGCCTCCTACTCGTAGTAAGGGACAATGAGCAGTTCTTC.

The V gene is TRBV10-3, the J gene TRBJ2-2; tentatively, D is TRBD2 (6 bases). Trimming left V 5 bases short and J 4 bases short, with 11 bases between. Per germline, CDR1 ENHRY and CDR2 SYGVKD. The CDR3 totals 14 residues. CDR3 in DNA: TGTGCCATCAGTCTCGGGACTCTCACCGGGGAGCTGTTTTTT. As protein: CAISLGTLTGELFF.

The rearrangement uses TRBV7-2 and TRBJ1-5; D remains unclear. CDR3 length equals 14 residues. V gave up 5 bases and J gave up 4 bases, with 12 bases separating them. CDR1 and CDR2 (germline): SGHTA, FQGNSA. The CDR3 reads CASSHRVKNQPQHF. The CDR3 coding sequence is TGTGCCAGCAGCCACCGGGTCAAAAATCAGCCCCAGCATTTT.

This clonotype was detected once. The chain carries TRBV12-3 or TRBV12-4 and TRBJ1-5; the D gene is possibly TRBD1 (5 bases). The CDR3 covers 15 residues. Trimming left V 6 bases short and J 5 bases short, with 17 bases between. The CDR3 region is CASRPGRLTDQPQHF. The CDR3 bases are TGTGCCAGCAGGCCGGGACGGCTAACTGATCAGCCCCAGCATTTT.

CDR3 nucleotide sequence: TGTGCCAGCAGTTATGTAAACAATGAGCAGTTCTTC. Translated, it gives CASSYVNNEQFF. The chain uses TRBV6-6 and TRBJ2-1; no definite D call. The germline CDR1 and CDR2 sequences are MNHNY and SVGAGI (reference sequence). Trimming shortened V by 3 bases and J by 5 bases, and 5 bases separated the two germline ends. The CDR3 runs to 12 residues.

This sequence joins TRBV5-6 and TRBJ2-2; TRBD2 might be the D (7 bases). The CDR3 has 16 amino acids. Germline CDR1 reads SGHDT; CDR2 reads YYEEEE. The germline V and J ends were trimmed by 2 bases and 0 bases, with 11 bases remaining between them. CDR3 protein: CASSFSGGSNTGELFF. In nucleotides, the CDR3 is TGTGCCAGCAGCTTTTCGGGGGGCTCGAACACCGGGGAGCTGTTTTTT. Filled out from reference TRBV5-6 and TRBJ2-2, the complete variable domain reads DAGVTQSPTHLIKTRGQQVTLRCSPKSGHDTVSWYQQALGQGPQFIFQYYEEEERQRGNFPDRFSGHQFPNYSSELNVNALLLGDSALYLCASSFSGGSNTGELFFGEGSRLTVL.

The chain has TRBV7-9 and TRBJ2-5; D might be TRBD1 (6 bases). This CDR3 spans 15 amino acids. Germline V gives CDR1 SEHNR, CDR2 FQNEAQ (reference sequence). V was cut by 0 bases and J by 1 base, with 9 bases left in between. The CDR3 DNA follows: TGTGCCAGCAGCTTAGCCACGACAGGCCAAGAGACCCAGTACTTC. Amino acids: CASSLATTGQETQYF.

CDR3 sequence (DNA): TGCAGTGCCGAAAGGGACCGCCAAGGAGGCGAGCAGTACTTC. Translation: CSAERDRQGGEQYF. V usage is TRBV20-1 and J usage is TRBJ2-7; D is tentatively TRBD1 or TRBD2 (5 bases each). CDR3 length: 14 residues. CDR1 and CDR2 (germline): DFQATT, SNEGSKA (reference sequence). The germline V and J ends were trimmed by 6 bases and 6 bases, with 21 bases remaining between them.

The J gene is TRBJ2-7, the V gene TRBV19; D is unresolved. This CDR3 is 10 amino acids long. Germline V gene sequence: CDR1 LNHDA, CDR2 SQIVND (reference sequence). V lost 3 bases, J lost 3 bases, and 0 bases lay in between. CDR3 protein: CASSIYEQYV. CDR3 in DNA: TGTGCCAGTAGTATCTACGAGCAGTACGTC.

This clonotype appeared a few times. The rearrangement joins TRBV4-3 to TRBJ2-5, with D tentatively TRBD1 (6 bases). The germline V and J ends were trimmed by 0 bases and 0 bases, with 14 bases remaining between them. This CDR3 contains 17 residues. Germline V gives CDR1 LGHNA, CDR2 YSLEER. CDR3 sequence (DNA): TGCGCCAGCAGCCAAGAATCGCAGGGGTTCTACCAAGAGACCCAGTACTTC. Its protein product is CASSQESQGFYQETQYF.

The genes are TRBV6-2 or TRBV6-3 and TRBJ2-6; tentatively, D is TRBD1 or TRBD2 (6 bases each). Germline V gives CDR1 MNHEY, CDR2 SVGEGT. The CDR3 spans 15 residues. V gave up 9 bases and J gave up 4 bases, with 16 bases separating them. The CDR3 loop reads CASRRGQKGANVLTF. CDR3 sequence (DNA): TGTGCCAGTCGCCGGGGGCAGAAAGGGGCCAACGTCCTGACTTTC.

This clonotype turned up a few times. The chain carries TRBV5-1 and TRBJ2-1; D is perhaps TRBD1 or TRBD2 (5 bases each). The V gene's germline CDR1 is SGHRS and CDR2 YFSETQ. The V and J ends lost 4 bases and 5 bases respectively, with 16 bases between them. CDR3 size: 15 residues. CDR3 bases: TGCGCCAGCAGCCAACTAGTGAGGGACCACAATGAGCAGTTCTTC. Translation gives CASSQLVRDHNEQFF.

The V gene is TRBV7-8, the J gene TRBJ2-1; D is possibly TRBD1 or TRBD2 (5 bases each). The CDR3 contains 15 residues. Deletions cut 1 base from V and 12 bases from J, with 19 bases between. In germline, CDR1 is SGHVS, CDR2 FQNEAQ. The CDR3 sequence is CASSLVVGALGVQFF. The CDR3 DNA follows: TGTGCCAGCAGCTTAGTAGTAGGGGCCCTCGGGGTGCAGTTCTTC.

This clonotype was counted between two and nine times. J is TRBJ2-1 and V is TRBV20-1, with TRBD2 matching 13 bases. V lost 6 bases and J lost 8; bases outside the gene matches: 7. The germline gives CDR1 DFQATT, CDR2 SNEGSKA (reference sequence). The CDR3 is 14 amino acids. The CDR3 here is CSATSGRARDEQFF. As DNA, the CDR3 is TGCAGTGCCACTAGCGGGAGGGCCAGGGATGAGCAGTTCTTC.

The chain is built from TRBV7-2 and TRBJ2-5; D is perhaps TRBD1 (5 bases). Germline V gives CDR1 SGHTA, CDR2 FQGNSA. The CDR3 consists of 13 residues. Trimming pared 2 bases from V and 5 bases from J, leaving 9 bases between. The CDR3, as DNA: TGTGCCAGCAGCTTATCCAGGGTGGAGACCCAGTACTTC. Its protein product is CASSLSRVETQYF.

V gene TRBV12-3 or TRBV12-4 combines with J gene TRBJ1-1; 7 nucleotides match TRBD1. Trimming cost V 6 bases and J 4 bases; bases outside gene matches: 8. The CDR3 covers 14 residues. The CDR3 protein is CASRGRGLATEAFF. In DNA form, the CDR3 reads TGTGCCAGCAGGGGGAGGGGGCTGGCCACTGAAGCTTTCTTT.

This clonotype was recorded a few times. The rearrangement uses TRBV7-2 and TRBJ1-3, with D possibly being TRBD1 (5 bases). V lost 5 bases to trimming and J lost 2 bases, with 10 bases between them. The CDR3 spans 14 residues. Germline V CDR1 and CDR2: SGHTA, FQGNSA. The CDR3 nucleotides read TGTGCCAGCAGCGCAGGGAGAACTGGAAACACCATATATTTT. It codes for CASSAGRTGNTIYF. The whole variable domain, remainder taken from reference TRBV7-2 and TRBJ1-3, is GAGVSQSPSNKVTEKGKDVELRCDPISGHTALYWYRQSLGQGLEFLIYFQGNSAPDKSGLPSDRFSAERTGGSVSTLTIQRTQQEDSAVYLCASSAGRTGNTIYFGEGSWLTVV.

A few counts support this clonotype. Written as DNA, the CDR3 is TGTGCCAGCAGTTGCCTCCGGGACACCTCCTACGAGCAGTACGTC. It is translated as CASSCLRDTSYEQYV. The rearrangement links TRBV12-3 or TRBV12-4 to TRBJ2-7, with D perhaps matching TRBD1 (6 bases). The CDR3 is made up of 15 amino acids. The V and J ends lost 4 bases and 0 bases respectively, with 13 bases between them.

V usage is TRBV5-4 and J usage is TRBJ2-4, with 10 positions matching TRBD2. The junction had 9 bases not matched to a gene; V was cut back by 1 base and J by 8 bases. This CDR3 is 16 amino acids long. Germline CDR1 SGHNT, CDR2 YYREEE (reference sequence). DNA of the CDR3: TGTGCCAGCAGCTTGAGGGCTAGCGGGAGTTCCGACATTCAGTACTTC. It codes for CASSLRASGSSDIQYF.

The J gene is TRBJ1-5, the V gene TRBV27, with unresolved D. V was pared by 4 bases and J by 7 bases, with 11 bases between. The length of the CDR3 is 13 residues. Germline V lookup: CDR1 MNHEY, CDR2 SMNVEV (reference sequence). The CDR3 loop is CASSSYARQPQHF. DNA for the CDR3: TGTGCCAGCAGTTCCTATGCCCGCCAGCCCCAGCATTTT.